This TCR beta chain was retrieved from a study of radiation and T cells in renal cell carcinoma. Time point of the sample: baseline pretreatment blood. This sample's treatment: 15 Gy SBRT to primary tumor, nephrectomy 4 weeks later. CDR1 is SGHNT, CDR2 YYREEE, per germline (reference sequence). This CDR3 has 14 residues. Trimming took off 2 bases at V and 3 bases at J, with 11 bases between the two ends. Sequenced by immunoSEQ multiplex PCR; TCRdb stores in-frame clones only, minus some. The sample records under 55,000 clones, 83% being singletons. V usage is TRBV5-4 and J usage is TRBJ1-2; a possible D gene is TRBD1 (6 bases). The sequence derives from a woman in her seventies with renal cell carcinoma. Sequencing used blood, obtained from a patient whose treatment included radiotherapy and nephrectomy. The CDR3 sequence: CASSFGGAHYGYTF. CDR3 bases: TGTGCCAGCAGCTTTGGGGGCGCGCACTATGGCTACACCTTC.